The present T cell receptor beta chain was sequenced within a study of shared clonotypes between healthy human individuals. For the study at large: Every donor yielded three CD4 naive, three CD4 memory, two CD8 naive and one CD8 memory plate.

The repertoire was sequenced with immunoSEQ multiplex PCR; TCRdb's copy has only in-frame clones and lacks some. Here the sample spans roughly 2 million clones, around 95% being singletons. In regard to this clone: What it binds is not known.

Partitioning of CD4+ cells yielded a CD45RA+ naive subset and a CD45RA-negative memory subset. Study observations and caveats: Four donors had around 5% of their naive CD4 clonotypes in common. Clonotype sharing among donors was expected to depend on sequencing depth.

The sample consisted of naive CD4+ T cells sorted from blood. Subset defined: CD45RA+ positively selected. This clonotype originated in a man younger than 30 in good health.

The CDR3 DNA follows: TGTGCCAGCAGCTTGTTGTCAGTTTTCAACTATGGCTACACCTTC. It encodes CASSLLSVFNYGYTF. The chain carries TRBV5-6 and TRBJ1-2; D is unclear. The germline gives CDR1 SGHDT, CDR2 YYEEEE. V shed 1 base and J shed 2 bases, with 12 bases lying between them. The CDR3 length is 15 residues.